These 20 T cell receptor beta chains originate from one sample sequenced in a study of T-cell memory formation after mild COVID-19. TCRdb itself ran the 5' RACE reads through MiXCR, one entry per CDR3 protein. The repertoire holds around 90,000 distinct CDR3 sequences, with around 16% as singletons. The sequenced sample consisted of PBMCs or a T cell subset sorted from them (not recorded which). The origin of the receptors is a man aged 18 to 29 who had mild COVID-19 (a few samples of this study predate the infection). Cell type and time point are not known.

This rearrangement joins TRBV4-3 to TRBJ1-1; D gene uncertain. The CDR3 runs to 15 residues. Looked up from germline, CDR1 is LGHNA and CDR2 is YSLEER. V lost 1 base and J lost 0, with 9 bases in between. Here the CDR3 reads CASSQGLDMNTEAFF. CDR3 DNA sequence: TGCGCCAGCAGCCAAGGGTTAGACATGAACACTGAAGCTTTCTTT.

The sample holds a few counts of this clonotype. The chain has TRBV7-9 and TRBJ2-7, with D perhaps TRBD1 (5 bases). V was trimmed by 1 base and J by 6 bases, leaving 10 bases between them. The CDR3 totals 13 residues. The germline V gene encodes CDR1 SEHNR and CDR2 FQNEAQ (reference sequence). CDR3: CASSLVSGPEQYF. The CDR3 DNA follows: TGTGCCAGCAGCTTAGTTTCAGGGCCCGAGCAGTACTTC.

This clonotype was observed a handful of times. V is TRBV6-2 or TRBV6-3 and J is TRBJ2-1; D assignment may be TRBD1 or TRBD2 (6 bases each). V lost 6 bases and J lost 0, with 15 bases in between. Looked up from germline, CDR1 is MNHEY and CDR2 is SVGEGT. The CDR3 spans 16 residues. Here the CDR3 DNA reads TGTGCCAGCAGAGGATCGGGGGCCCACTCCTACAATGAGCAGTTCTTC. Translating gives CASRGSGAHSYNEQFF.

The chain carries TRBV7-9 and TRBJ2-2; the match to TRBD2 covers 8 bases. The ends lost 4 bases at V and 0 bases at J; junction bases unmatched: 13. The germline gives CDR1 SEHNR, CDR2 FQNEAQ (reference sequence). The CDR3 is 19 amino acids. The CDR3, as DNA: TGTGCCAGCAGCTCGGCCTTCATGGGGACTAGAACGAACACCGGGGAGCTGTTTTTT. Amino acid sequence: CASSSAFMGTRTNTGELFF.

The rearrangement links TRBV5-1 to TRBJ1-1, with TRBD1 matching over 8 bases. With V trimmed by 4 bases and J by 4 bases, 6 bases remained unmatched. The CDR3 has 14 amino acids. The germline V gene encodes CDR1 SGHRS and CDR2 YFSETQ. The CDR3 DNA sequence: TGCGCCAGCAGCCCAGGACAGGGCTCCACTGAAGCTTTCTTT. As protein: CASSPGQGSTEAFF.

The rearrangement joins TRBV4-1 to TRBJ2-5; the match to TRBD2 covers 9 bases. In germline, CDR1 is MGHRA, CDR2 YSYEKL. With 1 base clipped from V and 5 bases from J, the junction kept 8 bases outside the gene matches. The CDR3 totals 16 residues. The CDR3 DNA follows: TGCGCCAGCAGCCAAGTCAAGAGCGGGGGGTGGGAGACCCAGTACTTC. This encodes CASSQVKSGGWETQYF.

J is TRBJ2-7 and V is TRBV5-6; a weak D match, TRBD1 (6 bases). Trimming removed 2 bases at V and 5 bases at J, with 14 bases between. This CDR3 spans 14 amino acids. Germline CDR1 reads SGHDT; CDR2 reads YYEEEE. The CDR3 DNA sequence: TGTGCCAGCAGCTTTAGCAGGGGAGCCCACGAGCAGTACTTC. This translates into CASSFSRGAHEQYF. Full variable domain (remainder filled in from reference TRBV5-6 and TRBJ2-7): DAGVTQSPTHLIKTRGQQVTLRCSPKSGHDTVSWYQQALGQGPQFIFQYYEEEERQRGNFPDRFSGHQFPNYSSELNVNALLLGDSALYLCASSFSRGAHEQYFGPGTRLTVT.

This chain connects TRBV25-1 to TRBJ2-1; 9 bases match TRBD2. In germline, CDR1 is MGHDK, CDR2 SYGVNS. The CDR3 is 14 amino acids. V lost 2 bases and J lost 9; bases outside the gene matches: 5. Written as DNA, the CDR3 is TGTGCCAGCAGTGAAGGGACTAGCATTAGTGAGCAGTTCTTC. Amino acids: CASSEGTSISEQFF. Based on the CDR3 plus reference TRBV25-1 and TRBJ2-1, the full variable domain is EADIYQTPRYLVIGTGKKITLECSQTMGHDKMYWYQQDPGMELHLIHYSYGVNSTEKGDLSSESTVSRIRTEHFPLTLESARPSHTSQYLCASSEGTSISEQFFGPGTRLTVL.

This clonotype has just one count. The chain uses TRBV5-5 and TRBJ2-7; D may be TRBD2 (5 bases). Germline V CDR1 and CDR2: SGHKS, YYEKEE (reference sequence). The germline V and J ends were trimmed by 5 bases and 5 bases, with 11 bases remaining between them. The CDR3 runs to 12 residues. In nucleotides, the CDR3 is TGTGCCAGCAGATTGCGAGGGAACGAGCAGTACTTC. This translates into CASRLRGNEQYF.

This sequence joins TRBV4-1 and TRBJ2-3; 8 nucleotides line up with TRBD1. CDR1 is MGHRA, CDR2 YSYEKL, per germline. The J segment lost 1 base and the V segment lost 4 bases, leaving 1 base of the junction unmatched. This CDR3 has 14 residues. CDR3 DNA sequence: TGCGCCAGCAGCCCGGGACAGGGCACAGATACGCAGTATTTT. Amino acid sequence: CASSPGQGTDTQYF.

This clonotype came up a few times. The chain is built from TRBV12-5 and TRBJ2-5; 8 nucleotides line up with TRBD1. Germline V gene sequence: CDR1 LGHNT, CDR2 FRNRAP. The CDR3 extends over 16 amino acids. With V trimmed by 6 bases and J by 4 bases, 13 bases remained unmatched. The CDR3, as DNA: TGTGCTAGTGGACGAGACAGGGGTAGAAGGAGAGAGACCCAGTACTTC. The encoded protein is CASGRDRGRRRETQYF.

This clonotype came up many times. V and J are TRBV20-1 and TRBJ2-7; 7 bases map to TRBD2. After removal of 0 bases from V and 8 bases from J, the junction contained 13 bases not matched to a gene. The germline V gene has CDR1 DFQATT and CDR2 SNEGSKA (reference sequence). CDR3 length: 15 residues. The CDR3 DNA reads TGCAGTGCTAGAGACTCGGCGCGGGGGTTTGACCAGCAGTACGTC. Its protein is CSARDSARGFDQQYV.

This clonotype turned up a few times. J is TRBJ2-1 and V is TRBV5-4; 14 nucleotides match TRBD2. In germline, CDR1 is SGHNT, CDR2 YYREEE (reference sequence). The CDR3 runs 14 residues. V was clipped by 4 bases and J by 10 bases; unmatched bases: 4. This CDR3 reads CASSPWTSGGEQFF. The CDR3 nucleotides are TGTGCCAGCAGCCCCTGGACTAGCGGGGGGGAGCAGTTCTTC.

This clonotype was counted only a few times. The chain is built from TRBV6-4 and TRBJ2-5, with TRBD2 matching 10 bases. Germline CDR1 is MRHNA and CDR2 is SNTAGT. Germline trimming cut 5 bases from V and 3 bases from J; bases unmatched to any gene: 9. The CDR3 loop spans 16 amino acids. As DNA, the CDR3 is TGTGCCAGCAGTCAACTTAGCGGGGGGAATAAAGAGACCCAGTACTTC. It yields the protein CASSQLSGGNKETQYF.

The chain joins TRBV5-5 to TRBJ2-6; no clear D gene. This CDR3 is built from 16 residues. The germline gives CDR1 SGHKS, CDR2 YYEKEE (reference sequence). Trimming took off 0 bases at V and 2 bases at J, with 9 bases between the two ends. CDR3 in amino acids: CASSLVAAAGANVLTF. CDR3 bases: TGTGCCAGCAGCTTGGTGGCAGCTGCTGGGGCCAACGTCCTGACTTTC.

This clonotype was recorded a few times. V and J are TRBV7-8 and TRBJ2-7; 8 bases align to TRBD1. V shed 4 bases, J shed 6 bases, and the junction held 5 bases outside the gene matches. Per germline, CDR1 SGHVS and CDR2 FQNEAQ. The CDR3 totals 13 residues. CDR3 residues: CASSWGGTGEQYV. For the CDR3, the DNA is TGTGCCAGCAGCTGGGGTGGGACAGGCGAGCAGTACGTC.

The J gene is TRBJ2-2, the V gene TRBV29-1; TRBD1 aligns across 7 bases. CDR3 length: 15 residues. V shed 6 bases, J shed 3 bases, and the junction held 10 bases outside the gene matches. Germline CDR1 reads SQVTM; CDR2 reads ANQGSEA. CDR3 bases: TGCAGCGTATCCTCGAGGACAGGCGACACCGGGGAGCTGTTTTTT. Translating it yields CSVSSRTGDTGELFF.

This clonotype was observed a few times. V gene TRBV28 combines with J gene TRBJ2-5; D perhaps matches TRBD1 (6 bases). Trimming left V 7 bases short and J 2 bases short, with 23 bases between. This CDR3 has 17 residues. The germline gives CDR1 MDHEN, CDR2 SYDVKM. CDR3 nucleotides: TGTGCCAGCATCGTGAGGGACACCCAAGCCGTTCAAGAGACCCAGTACTTC. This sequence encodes CASIVRDTQAVQETQYF.

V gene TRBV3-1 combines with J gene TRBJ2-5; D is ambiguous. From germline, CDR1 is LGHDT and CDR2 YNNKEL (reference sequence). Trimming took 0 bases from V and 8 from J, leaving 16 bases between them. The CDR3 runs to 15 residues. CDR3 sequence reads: CASSQDGYPRSTQYF. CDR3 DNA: TGTGCCAGCAGCCAAGATGGCTACCCCAGGAGTACCCAGTACTTC.

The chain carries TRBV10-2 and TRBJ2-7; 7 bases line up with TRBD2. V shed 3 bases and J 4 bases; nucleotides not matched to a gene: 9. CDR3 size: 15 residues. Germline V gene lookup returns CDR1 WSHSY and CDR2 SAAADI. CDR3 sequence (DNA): TGCGCCAGCAGTGACGCCTCGGGGGGTCCATACGAGCAGTACTTC. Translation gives CASSDASGGPYEQYF.